This T cell receptor beta chain was profiled in a study of blood T cell repertoires in COVID-19. Repertoires were generated with immunoSEQ multiplex PCR, while TCRdb's copy carries only in-frame clones and drops some. The profile shows some 160,000 clones, about 80% of them singletons. V was clipped by 9 bases and J by 2 bases, with 10 bases between them. CDR1 is SNHLY, CDR2 FYNNEI, per germline. The CDR3 runs 13 residues. The chain combines TRBV2 with TRBJ1-4; D possibly corresponds to TRBD1 (6 bases). The clonotype comes from a man in his 70s who had recovered from COVID-19. The sequenced material came from peripheral blood. The CDR3 DNA reads TGTGCCAGGCAGGGGTCCACTAATGAAAAACTGTTTTTT. This gives the protein CARQGSTNEKLFF. Variable domain in full (rest from reference TRBV2 and TRBJ1-4): EPEVTQTPSHQVTQMGQEVILRCVPISNHLYFYWYRQILGQKVEFLVSFYNNEISEKSEIFDDQFSVERPDGSNFTLKIRSTKLEDSAMYFCARQGSTNEKLFFGSGTQLSVL.